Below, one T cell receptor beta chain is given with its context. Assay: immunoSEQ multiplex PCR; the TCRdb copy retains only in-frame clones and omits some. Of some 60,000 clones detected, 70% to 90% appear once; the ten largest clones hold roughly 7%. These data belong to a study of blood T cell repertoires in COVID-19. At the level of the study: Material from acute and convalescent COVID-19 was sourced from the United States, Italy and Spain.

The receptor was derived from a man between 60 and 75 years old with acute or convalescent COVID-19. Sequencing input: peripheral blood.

CDR3: CASSVALAGGTDTQYF. In nucleotides, the CDR3 is TGTGCCAGCAGCGTAGCTTTAGCGGGGGGCACAGATACGCAGTATTTT. The chain links TRBV9 to TRBJ2-3, with 9 positions matching TRBD2. The V gene end was trimmed by 0 bases and the J gene end by 1 base; junction bases not matched to a gene: 3. From germline, CDR1 is SGDLS and CDR2 YYNGEE. CDR3 length: 16 residues. The variable domain in full, with the rest retrieved from reference TRBV9 and TRBJ2-3, is DSGVTQTPKHLITATGQRVTLRCSPRSGDLSVYWYQQSLDQGLQFLIQYYNGEERAKGNILERFSAQQFPDLHSELNLSSLELGDSALYFCASSVALAGGTDTQYFGPGTRLTVL.